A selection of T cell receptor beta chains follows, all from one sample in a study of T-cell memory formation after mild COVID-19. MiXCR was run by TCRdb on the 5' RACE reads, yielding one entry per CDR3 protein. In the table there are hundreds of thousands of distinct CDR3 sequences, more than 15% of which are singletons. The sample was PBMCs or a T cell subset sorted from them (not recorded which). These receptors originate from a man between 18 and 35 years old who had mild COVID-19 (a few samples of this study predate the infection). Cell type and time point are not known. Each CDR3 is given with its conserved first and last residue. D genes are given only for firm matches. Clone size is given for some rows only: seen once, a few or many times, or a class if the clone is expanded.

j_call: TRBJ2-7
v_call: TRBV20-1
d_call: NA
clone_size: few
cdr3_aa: CSARFQGGYEQYF
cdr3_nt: TGCAGTGCTAGGTTTCAGGGGGGTTACGAGCAGTACTTC

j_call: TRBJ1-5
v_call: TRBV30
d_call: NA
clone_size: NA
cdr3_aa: CAWGTADSNQPQHF
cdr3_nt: TGTGCCTGGGGGACGGCGGATAGCAATCAGCCCCAGCATTTT

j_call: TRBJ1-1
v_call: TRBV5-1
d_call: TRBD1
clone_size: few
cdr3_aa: CASSTGTGTIAAEAFF
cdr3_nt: TGCGCCAGCAGTACCGGGACAGGTACCATCGCTGCTGAAGCTTTCTTT

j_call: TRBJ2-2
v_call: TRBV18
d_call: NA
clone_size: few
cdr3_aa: CASSPPSGYLSDTGELFF
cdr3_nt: TGTGCCAGCTCACCACCCTCGGGCTACCTATCCGACACCGGGGAGCTGTTTTTT

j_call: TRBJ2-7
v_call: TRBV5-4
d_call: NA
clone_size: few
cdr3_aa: CASSLLASYEQYF
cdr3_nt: TGTGCCAGCAGCTTGCTAGCTTCCTACGAGCAGTACTTC

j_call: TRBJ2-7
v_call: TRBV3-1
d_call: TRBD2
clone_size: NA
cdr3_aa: CASQRGLYEQYF
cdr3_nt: TGTGCCAGTCAAAGGGGACTATACGAGCAGTACTTC

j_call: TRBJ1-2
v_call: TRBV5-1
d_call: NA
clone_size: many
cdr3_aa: CASSLDRSSRTYGYTF
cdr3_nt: TGCGCCAGCAGCTTGGATCGTTCTAGTCGGACCTATGGCTACACCTTC

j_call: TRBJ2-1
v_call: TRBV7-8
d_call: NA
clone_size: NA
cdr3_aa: CASSSHRLRSYNEQFF
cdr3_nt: TGTGCCAGCAGCTCACACAGGTTACGCTCCTACAATGAGCAGTTCTTC

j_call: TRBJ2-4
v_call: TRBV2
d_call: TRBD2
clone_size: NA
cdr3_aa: CASSPGTSENIQYF
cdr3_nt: TGTGCCAGCAGCCCCGGGACTAGCGAAAACATTCAGTACTTC

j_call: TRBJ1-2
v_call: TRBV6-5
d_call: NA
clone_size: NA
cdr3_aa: CASSYGEQGGYGYTF
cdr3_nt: TGTGCCAGCAGTTACGGGGAGCAGGGAGGCTATGGCTACACCTTC

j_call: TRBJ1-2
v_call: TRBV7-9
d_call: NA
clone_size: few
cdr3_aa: CASSLPGPNYGYTF
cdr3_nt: TGTGCCAGCAGCTTACCAGGCCCCAACTATGGCTACACCTTC

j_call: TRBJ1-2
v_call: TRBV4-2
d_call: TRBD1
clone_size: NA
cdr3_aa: CASSFQGVSGSYGYTF
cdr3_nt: TGTGCCAGCAGCTTTCAGGGGGTTTCTGGGAGCTATGGCTACACCTTC

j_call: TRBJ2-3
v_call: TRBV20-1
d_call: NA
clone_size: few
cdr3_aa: CSARVGSTDTQYF
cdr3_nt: TGCAGTGCTAGAGTGGGGAGCACAGATACGCAGTATTTT

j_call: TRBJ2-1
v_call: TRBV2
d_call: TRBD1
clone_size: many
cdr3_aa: CASRGDREEQFF
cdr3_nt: TGTGCCAGCAGGGGGGACAGGGAAGAGCAGTTCTTC

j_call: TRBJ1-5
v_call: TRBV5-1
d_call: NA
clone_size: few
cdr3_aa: CASSFGDNQPQHF
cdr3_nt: TGCGCCAGCAGCTTCGGGGATAACCAGCCCCAGCATTTT

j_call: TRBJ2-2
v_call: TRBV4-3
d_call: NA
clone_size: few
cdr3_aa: CASSHQGAGGGAHGELFF
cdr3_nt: TGCGCCAGCAGTCACCAGGGGGCTGGCGGGGGGGCTCACGGGGAGCTGTTTTTT

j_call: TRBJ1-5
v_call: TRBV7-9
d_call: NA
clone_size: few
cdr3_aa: CASSPSDRSNQPQHF
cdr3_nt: TGTGCCAGCAGCCCCTCGGACAGAAGCAATCAGCCCCAGCATTTT

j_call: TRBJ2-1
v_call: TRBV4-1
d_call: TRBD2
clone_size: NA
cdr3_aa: CASSHHGLANNEQFF
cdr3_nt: TGCGCCAGCAGCCATCATGGACTAGCCAACAATGAGCAGTTCTTC

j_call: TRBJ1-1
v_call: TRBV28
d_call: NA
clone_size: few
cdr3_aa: CASSLYRYLWDLNF
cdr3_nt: TGTGCCAGCAGTTTATATCGTTATTTGTGGGACCTCAACTTT

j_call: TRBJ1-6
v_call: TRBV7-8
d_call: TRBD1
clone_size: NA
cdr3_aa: CASSLGGKVVSPLHF
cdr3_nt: TGTGCCAGCAGCCTAGGGGGCAAGGTTGTTTCACCCCTCCACTTT

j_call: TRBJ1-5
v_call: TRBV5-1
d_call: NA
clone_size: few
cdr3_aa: CASSLDSHQPQHF
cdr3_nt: TGCGCCAGCAGCCTAGACAGCCATCAGCCCCAGCATTTT

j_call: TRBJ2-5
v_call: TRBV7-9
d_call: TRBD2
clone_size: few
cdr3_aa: CASSASGRGRETQYF
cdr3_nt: TGTGCCAGCAGCGCGTCCGGGAGGGGGAGAGAGACCCAGTACTTC

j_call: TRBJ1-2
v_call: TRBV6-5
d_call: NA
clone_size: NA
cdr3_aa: CASSSHTGYSYTF
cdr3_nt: TGTGCCAGCAGTTCCCATACCGGATATAGCTACACCTTC

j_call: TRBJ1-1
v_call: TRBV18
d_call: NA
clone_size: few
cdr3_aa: CASSPGRTMNTEAFF
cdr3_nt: TGTGCCAGCTCACCAGGCAGGACTATGAACACTGAAGCTTTCTTT

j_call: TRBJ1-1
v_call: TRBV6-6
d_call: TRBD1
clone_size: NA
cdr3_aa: CASSWDRRATEAFF
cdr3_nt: TGTGCCAGCAGCTGGGACAGACGGGCCACTGAAGCTTTCTTT

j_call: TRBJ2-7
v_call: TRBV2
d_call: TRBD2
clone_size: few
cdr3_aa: CASSPTSGRPYEQYF
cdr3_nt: TGTGCCAGCAGCCCAACTAGCGGTCGGCCCTACGAGCAGTACTTC

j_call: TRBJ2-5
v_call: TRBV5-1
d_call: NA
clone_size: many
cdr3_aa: CASSTNRDYQETQYF
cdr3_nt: TGCGCCAGCAGCACTAACCGGGACTACCAAGAGACCCAGTACTTC

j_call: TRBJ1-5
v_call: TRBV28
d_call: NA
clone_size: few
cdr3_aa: CASSLFGRSDQPQHF
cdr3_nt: TGTGCCAGCAGTTTATTCGGTCGGTCAGATCAGCCCCAGCATTTT

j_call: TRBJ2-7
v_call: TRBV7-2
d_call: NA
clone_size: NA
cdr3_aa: CASSSDPGPYEQYF
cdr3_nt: TGTGCCAGCAGCTCAGACCCAGGGCCCTACGAGCAGTACTTC

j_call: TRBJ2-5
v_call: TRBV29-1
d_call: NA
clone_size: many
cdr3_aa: CSVDPLQETQYF
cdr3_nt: TGCAGCGTTGACCCACTCCAGGAGACCCAGTACTTC

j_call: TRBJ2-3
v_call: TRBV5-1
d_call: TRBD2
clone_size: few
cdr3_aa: CASSFNGGSTDTQYF
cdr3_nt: TGCGCCAGCAGCTTCAACGGGGGGAGCACAGATACGCAGTATTTT

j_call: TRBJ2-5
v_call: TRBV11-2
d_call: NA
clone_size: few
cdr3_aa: CASSLVSFSGMGETQYF
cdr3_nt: TGTGCCAGCAGCTTAGTCAGTTTCTCGGGAATGGGAGAGACCCAGTACTTC

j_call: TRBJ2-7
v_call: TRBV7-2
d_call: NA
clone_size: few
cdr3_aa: CASSPSSVGGYEQYF
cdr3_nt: TGTGCCAGCAGCCCGAGCTCGGTGGGGGGCTACGAGCAGTACTTC

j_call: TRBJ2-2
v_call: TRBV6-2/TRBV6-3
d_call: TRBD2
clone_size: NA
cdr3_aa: CATGLAGAGELFF
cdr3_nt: TGTGCCACCGGACTAGCGGGGGCCGGGGAGCTGTTTTTT

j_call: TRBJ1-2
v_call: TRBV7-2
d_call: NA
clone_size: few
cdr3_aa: CASTRSVEPGYGYTF
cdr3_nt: TGTGCCAGCACCCGCTCCGTGGAGCCTGGGTATGGCTACACCTTC

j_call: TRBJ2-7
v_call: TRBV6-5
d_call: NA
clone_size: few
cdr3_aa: CASSYSGRATYEQYF
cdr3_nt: TGTGCCAGCAGTTACTCGGGTAGGGCAACCTACGAGCAGTACTTC

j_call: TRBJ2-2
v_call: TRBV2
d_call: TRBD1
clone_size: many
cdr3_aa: CASSRQGPRVGELFF
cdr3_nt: TGTGCCAGTTCGCGACAGGGGCCAAGGGTCGGGGAGCTGTTTTTT

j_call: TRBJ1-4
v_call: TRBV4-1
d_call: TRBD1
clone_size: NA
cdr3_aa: CASSQDRVGEKLFF
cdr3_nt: TGCGCCAGCAGCCAGGACAGGGTCGGGGAAAAACTGTTTTTT

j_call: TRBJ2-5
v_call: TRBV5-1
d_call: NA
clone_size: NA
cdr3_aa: CASSLERTQYF
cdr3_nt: TGCGCCAGCAGCTTGGAAAGGACCCAGTACTTC

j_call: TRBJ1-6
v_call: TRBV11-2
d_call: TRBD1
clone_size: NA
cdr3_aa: CASSSPDRSWYHSPLHF
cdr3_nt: TGTGCCAGCAGCTCCCCGGACAGGTCATGGTATCATTCACCCCTCCACTTT

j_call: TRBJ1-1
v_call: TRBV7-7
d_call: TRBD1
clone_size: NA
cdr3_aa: CASSLASTGGTTEAFF
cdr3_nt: TGTGCCAGCAGCTTAGCCTCTACAGGGGGGACGACTGAAGCTTTCTTT

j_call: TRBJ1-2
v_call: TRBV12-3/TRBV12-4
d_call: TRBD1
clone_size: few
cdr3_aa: CASSPWGTGGGFYGYTF
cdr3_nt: TGTGCCAGCAGCCCCTGGGGCACAGGGGGCGGTTTCTATGGCTACACCTTC

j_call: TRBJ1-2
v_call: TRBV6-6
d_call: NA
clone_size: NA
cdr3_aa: CATNHLSPLTF
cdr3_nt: TGTGCCACCAACCATTTGAGCCCTCTCACCTTC

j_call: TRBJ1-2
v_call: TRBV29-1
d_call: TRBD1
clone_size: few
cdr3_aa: CSLRQGRYGYTF
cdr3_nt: TGCAGCCTCCGACAGGGGCGCTATGGCTACACCTTC

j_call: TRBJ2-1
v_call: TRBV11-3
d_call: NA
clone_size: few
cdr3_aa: CASSPGGVGEQFF
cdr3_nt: TGTGCCAGCAGCCCAGGTGGGGTGGGTGAGCAGTTCTTC

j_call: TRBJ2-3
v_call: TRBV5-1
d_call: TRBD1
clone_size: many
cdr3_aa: CASSYGQGATDTQYF
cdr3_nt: TGCGCCAGCAGCTACGGACAGGGGGCCACAGATACGCAGTATTTT

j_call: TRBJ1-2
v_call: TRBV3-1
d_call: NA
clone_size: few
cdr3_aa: CASSQDSGSGYGYTF
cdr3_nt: TGTGCCAGCAGCCAAGATTCCGGTTCCGGCTATGGCTACACCTTC

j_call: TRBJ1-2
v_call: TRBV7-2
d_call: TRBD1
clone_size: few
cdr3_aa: CASRDSGGTNYGYTF
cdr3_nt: TGTGCCAGCAGAGACTCAGGGGGGACAAACTATGGCTACACCTTC

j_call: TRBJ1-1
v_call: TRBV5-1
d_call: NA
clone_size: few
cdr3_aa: CASSAGRTNTEAFF
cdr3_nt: TGCGCCAGCAGCGCCGGACGGACGAACACTGAAGCTTTCTTT

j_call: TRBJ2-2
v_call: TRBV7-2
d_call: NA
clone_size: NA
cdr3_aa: CASSPADGELFF
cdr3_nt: TGTGCCAGCAGCCCGGCTGACGGGGAGCTGTTTTTT

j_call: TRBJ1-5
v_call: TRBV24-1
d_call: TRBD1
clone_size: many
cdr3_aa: CATSGTGVGNQPQHF
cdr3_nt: TGTGCCACCAGTGGGACAGGCGTCGGCAATCAGCCCCAGCATTTT

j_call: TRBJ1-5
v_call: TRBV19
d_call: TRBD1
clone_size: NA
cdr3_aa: CASSIRQGGQPQHF
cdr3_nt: TGTGCCAGTAGTATCCGACAGGGGGGACAGCCCCAGCATTTT

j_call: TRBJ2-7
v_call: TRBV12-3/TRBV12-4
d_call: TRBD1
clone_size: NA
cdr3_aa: CASTVGLTGLHEQYF
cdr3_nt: TGTGCCAGCACCGTAGGACTGACAGGGCTCCACGAGCAGTACTTC

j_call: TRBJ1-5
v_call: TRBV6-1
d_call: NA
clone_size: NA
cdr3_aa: CAGAHDSNQPQHF
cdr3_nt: TGTGCCGGAGCGCACGATAGCAATCAGCCCCAGCATTTT

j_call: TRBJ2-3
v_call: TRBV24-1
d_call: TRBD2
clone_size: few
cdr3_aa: CATSEAGLAADTQYF
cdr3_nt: TGTGCCACCAGTGAGGCGGGACTAGCGGCAGATACGCAGTATTTT